This TCR beta chain was sequenced in a study of T cell clones after liver transplantation. The overall study: Third-party-reactive TCRbeta sequences from pre-transplant mixed lymphocyte reactions served as antigen-independent comparators. Three of the eight recipients were HCV-positive; the rest had non-autoimmune, non-viral transplant indications. Study conclusions and caveats: Graft donor-reactive T cells may have migrated into the graft rather than being deleted.

Regarding this clone: The antigen is unknown.

The CDR3 runs to 13 residues. CDR1 is MNHNS, CDR2 SASEGT, per germline. The J segment lost 10 bases and the V segment lost 2 bases, leaving 5 bases of the junction unmatched. The table came from immunoSEQ multiplex PCR; TCRdb's copy has only in-frame clones and leaves some out. The sample has 5,000 to 6,500 clones, around 30% seen once; the top ten hold about 5.5%. Proliferating CFSE-low MLR cells were sequenced to define alloreactive TCRbeta sequences. Sequencing was done on a sample of CD4+ T cells from cultured PBMCs. The sequence derives from a human patient who received a liver transplant. Certain T cells may be donor cells from the graft. The V call is TRBV6-1, the J call TRBJ1-1; TRBD1 matches 9 bases. This chain's CDR3 is CASSEWDRASAFF. The CDR3 DNA is TGTGCCAGCAGTGAATGGGACAGGGCTTCAGCTTTCTTT.